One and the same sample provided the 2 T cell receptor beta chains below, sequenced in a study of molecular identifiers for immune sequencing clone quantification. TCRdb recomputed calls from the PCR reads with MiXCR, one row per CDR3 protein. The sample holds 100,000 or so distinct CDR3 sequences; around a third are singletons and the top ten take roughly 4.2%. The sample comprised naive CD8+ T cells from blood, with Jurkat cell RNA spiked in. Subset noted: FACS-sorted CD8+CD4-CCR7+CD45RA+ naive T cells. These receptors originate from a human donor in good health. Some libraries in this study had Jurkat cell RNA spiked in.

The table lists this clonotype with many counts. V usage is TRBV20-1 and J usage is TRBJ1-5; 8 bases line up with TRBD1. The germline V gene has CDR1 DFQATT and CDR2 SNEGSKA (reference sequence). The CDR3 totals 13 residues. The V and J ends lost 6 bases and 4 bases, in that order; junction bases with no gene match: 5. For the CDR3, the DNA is TGCAGTGCCCGAGACAGGGGAAATCAGCCCCAGCATTTT. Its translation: CSARDRGNQPQHF.

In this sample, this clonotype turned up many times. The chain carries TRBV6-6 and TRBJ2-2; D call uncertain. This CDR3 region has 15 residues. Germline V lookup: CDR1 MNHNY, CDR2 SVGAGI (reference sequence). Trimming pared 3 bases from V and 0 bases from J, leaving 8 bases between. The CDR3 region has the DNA TGTGCCAGCAGTTATACGGCCCCGAACACCGGGGAGCTGTTTTTT. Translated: CASSYTAPNTGELFF.